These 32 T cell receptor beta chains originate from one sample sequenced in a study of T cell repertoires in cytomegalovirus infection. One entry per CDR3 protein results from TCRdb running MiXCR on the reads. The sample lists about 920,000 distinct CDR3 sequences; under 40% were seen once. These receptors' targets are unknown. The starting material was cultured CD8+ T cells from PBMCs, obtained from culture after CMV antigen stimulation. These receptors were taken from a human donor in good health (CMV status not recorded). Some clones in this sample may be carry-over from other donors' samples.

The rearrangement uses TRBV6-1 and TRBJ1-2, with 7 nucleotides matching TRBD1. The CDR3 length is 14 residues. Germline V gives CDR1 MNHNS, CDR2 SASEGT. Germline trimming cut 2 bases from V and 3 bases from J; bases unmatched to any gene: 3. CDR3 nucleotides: TGTGCCAGCAGTGAAAGGGGACAGTACTATGGCTACACCTTC. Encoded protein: CASSERGQYYGYTF.

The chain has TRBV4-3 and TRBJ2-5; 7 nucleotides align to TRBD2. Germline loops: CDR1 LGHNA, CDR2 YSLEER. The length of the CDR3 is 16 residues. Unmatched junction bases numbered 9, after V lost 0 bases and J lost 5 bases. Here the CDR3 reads CASSQDATGGGETQYF. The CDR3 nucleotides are TGCGCCAGCAGCCAAGATGCTACTGGGGGAGGGGAGACCCAGTACTTC.

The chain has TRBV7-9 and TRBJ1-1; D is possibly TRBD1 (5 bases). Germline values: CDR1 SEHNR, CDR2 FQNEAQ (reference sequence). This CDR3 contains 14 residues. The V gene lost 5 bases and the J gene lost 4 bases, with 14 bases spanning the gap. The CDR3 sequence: CASSQDTLSTEAFF. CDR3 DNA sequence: TGTGCCAGCAGCCAGGACACTCTGAGCACTGAAGCTTTCTTT. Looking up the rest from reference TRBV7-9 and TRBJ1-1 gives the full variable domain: DTGVSQNPRHKITKRGQNVTFRCDPISEHNRLYWYRQTLGQGPEFLTYFQNEAQLEKSRLLSDRFSAERPKGSFSTLEIQRTEQGDSAMYLCASSQDTLSTEAFFGQGTRLTVV.

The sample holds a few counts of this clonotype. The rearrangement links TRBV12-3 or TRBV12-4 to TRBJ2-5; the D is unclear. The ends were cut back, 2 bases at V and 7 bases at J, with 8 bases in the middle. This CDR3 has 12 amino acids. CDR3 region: CASSLTDGTQYF. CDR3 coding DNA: TGTGCCAGCAGTTTAACGGACGGGACCCAGTACTTC.

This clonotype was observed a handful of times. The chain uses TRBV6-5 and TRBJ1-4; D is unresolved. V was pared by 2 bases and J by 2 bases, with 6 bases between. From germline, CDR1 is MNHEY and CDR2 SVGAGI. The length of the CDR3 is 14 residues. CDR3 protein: CASSYIGTNEKLFF. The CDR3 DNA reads TGTGCCAGCAGTTACATCGGGACTAATGAAAAACTGTTTTTT.

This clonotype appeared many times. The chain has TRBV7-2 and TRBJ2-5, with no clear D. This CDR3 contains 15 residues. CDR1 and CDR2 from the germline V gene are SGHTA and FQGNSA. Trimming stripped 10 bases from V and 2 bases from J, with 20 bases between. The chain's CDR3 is CATRRSKSKQETQYF. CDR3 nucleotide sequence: TGTGCCACGCGACGCAGCAAATCCAAACAAGAGACCCAGTACTTC.

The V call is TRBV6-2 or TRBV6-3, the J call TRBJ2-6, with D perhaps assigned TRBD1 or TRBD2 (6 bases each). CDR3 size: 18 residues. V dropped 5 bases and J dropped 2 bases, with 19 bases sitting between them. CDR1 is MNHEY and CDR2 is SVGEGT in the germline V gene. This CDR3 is CASSNPNSGAPGANVLTF. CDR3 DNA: TGTGCCAGCAGTAACCCGAACTCGGGGGCGCCTGGGGCCAACGTCCTGACTTTC.

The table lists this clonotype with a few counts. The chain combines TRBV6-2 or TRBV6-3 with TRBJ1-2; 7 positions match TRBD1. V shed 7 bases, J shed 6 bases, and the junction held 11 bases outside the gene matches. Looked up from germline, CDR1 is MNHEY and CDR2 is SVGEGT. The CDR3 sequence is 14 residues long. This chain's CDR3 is CASIRMTGKDGYTF. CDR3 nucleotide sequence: TGTGCCAGCATCAGGATGACAGGGAAGGATGGCTACACCTTC.

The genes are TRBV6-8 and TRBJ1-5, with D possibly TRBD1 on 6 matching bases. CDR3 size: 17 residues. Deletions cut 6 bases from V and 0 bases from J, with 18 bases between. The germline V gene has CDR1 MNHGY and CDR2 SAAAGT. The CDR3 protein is CASSSLADRNSNQPQHF. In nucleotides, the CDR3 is TGTGCCAGCAGCAGCTTGGCGGACAGAAATAGCAATCAGCCCCAGCATTTT.

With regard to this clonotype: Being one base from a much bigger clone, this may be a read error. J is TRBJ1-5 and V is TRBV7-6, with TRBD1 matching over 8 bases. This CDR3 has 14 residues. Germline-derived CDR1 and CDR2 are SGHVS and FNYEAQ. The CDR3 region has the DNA TGTACCAGCAGCGAAGGACAGGGTGATCAGCCCCAGCATTTT. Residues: CTSSEGQGDQPQHF.

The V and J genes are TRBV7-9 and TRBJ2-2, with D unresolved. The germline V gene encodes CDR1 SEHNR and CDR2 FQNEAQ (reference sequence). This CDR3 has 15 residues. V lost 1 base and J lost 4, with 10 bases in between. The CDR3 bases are TGTGCCAGCAGCTTAGGGCCTTCACGCACCGGGGAGCTGTTTTTT. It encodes CASSLGPSRTGELFF.

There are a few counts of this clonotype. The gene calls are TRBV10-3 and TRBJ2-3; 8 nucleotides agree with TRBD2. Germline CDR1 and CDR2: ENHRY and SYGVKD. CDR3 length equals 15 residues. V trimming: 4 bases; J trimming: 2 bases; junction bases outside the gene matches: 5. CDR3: CAISGTSSNTDTQYF. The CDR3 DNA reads TGTGCCATCAGTGGGACTAGCAGTAACACAGATACGCAGTATTTT.

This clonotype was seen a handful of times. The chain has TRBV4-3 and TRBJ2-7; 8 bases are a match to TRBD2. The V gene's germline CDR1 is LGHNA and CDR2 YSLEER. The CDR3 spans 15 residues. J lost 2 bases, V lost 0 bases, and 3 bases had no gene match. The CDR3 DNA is TGCGCCAGCAGCCAAGAAGCGGGGGCCGCCTACGAGCAGTACGTC. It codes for CASSQEAGAAYEQYV.

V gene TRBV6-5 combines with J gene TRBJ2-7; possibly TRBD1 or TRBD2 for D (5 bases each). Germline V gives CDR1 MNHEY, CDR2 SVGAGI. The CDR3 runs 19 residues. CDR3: CASSYGPPGTGKNSYDQYV. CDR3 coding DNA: TGTGCCAGCAGTTACGGCCCCCCGGGGACGGGAAAGAACTCCTACGATCAGTACGTC.

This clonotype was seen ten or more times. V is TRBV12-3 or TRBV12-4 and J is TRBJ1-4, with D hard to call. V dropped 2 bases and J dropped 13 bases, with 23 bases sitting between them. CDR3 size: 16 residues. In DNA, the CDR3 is TGTGCCAGCAGTTTAAGGCCGGAGCCGCGCGGACTCGGACTGTTTTTT. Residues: CASSLRPEPRGLGLFF.

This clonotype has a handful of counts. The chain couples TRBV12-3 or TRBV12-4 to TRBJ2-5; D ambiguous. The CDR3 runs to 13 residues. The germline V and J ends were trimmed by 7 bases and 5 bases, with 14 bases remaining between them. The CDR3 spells CASTSWLRETQYF. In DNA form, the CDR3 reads TGTGCCAGCACCTCCTGGCTCAGGGAGACCCAGTACTTC.

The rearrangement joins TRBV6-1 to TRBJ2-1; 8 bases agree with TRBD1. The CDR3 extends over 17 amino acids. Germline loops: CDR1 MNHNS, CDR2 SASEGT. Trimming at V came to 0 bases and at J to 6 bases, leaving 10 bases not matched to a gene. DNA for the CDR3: TGTGCCAGCAGTGAAGCGCTGTGGCAGGGGGCCAGCAATGAGCAGTTCTTC. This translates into CASSEALWQGASNEQFF.

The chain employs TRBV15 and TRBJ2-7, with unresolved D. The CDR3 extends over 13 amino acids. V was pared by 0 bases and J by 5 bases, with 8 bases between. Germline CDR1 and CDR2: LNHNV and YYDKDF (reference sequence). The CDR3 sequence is CATSRDRADEQYV. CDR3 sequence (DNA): TGTGCCACCAGCAGAGATAGGGCAGACGAGCAGTACGTC.

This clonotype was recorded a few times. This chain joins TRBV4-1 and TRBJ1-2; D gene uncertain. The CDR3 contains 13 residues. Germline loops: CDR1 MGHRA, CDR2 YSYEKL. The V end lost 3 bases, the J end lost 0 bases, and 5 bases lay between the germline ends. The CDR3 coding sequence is TGCGCCAGCAGCCAGTTAGCTAACTATGGCTACACCTTC. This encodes CASSQLANYGYTF.

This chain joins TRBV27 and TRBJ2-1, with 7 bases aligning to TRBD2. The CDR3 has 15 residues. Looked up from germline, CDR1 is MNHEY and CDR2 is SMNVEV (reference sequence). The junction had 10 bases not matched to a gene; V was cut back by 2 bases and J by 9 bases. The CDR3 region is CASSLDGGYLAEQFF. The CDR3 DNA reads TGTGCCAGCAGTTTAGACGGGGGGTATTTGGCTGAGCAGTTCTTC.

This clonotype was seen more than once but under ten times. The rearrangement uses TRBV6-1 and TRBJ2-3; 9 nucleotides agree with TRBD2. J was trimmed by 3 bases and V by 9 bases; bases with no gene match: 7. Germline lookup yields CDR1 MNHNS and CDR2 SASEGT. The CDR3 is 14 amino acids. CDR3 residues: CASAGGYGTDTQYF. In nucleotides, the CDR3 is TGTGCCAGTGCGGGAGGGTATGGTACAGATACGCAGTATTTT.

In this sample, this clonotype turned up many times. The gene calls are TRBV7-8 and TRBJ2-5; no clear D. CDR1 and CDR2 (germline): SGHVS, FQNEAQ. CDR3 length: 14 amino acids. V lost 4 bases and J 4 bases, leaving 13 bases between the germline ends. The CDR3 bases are TGTGCCAGCAGCTCCGTTCTCGGTCGAGAGACCCAGTACTTC. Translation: CASSSVLGRETQYF.

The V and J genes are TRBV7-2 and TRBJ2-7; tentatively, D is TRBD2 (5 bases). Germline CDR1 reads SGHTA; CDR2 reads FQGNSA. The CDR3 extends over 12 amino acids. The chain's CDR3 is CAGSWGAYEQYV. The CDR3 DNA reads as TGTGCCGGCTCCTGGGGAGCCTACGAACAGTACGTC.

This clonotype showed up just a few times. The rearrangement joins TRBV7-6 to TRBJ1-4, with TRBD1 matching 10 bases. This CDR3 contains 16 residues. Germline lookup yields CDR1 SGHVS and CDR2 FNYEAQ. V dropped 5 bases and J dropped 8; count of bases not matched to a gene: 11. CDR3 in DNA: TGTGCCAGCAGCCCTATACCGGGACAGGGGAAGGAAAAACTGTTTTTT. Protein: CASSPIPGQGKEKLFF. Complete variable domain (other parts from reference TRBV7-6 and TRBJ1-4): GAGVSQSPRYKVTKRGQDVALRCDPISGHVSLYWYRQALGQGPEFLTYFNYEAQQDKSGLPNDRFSAERPEGSISTLTIQRTEQRDSAMYRCASSPIPGQGKEKLFFGSGTQLSVL.

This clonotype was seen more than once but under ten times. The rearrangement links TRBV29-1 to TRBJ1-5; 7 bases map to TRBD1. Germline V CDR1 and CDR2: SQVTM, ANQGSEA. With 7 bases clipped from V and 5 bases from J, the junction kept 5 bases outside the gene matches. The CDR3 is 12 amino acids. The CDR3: CSAQGVDQPQHF. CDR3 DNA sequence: TGCAGCGCGCAGGGGGTCGATCAGCCCCAGCATTTT.

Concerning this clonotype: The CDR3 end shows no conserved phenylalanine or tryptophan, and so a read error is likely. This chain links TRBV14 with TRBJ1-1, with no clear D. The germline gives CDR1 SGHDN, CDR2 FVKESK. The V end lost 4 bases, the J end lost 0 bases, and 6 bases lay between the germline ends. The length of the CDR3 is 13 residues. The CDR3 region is CASSLLVNTEAFC. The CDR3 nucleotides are TGTGCCAGCAGCCTTTTAGTGAACACTGAAGCTTTCTGT.

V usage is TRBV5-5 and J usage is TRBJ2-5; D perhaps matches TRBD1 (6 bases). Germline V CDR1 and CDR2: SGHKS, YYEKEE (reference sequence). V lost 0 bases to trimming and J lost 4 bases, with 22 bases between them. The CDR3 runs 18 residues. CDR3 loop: CASSLAETDSFPGETQYF. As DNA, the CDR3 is TGTGCCAGCAGCTTGGCCGAGACGGACAGCTTTCCGGGAGAGACCCAGTACTTC.

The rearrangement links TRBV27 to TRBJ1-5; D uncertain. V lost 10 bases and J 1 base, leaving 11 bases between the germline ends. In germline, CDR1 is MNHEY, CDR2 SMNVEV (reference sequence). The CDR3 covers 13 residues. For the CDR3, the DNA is TGTGCCACCAAGGACGGAAGCAATCAGCCCCAGCATTTT. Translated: CATKDGSNQPQHF.

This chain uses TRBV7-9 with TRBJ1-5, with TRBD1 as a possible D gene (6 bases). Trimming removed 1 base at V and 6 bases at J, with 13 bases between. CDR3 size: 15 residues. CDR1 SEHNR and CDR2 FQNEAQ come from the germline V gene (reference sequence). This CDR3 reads CASSLVGGPGQPQHF. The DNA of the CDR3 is TGTGCCAGCAGCTTAGTCGGGGGGCCGGGTCAGCCCCAGCATTTT.

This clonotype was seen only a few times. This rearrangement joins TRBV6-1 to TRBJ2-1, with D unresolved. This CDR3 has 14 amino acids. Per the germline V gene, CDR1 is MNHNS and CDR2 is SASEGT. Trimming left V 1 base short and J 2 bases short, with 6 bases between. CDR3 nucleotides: TGTGCCAGCAGTGAAGGTGCTACCTACAATGAGCAGTTCTTC. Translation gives CASSEGATYNEQFF.

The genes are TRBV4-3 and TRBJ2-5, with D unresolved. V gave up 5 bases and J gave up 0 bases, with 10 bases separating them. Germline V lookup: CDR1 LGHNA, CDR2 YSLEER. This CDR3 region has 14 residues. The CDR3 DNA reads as TGCGCCAGCAGCTCCGGATTGTACCAAGAGACCCAGTACTTC. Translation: CASSSGLYQETQYF.

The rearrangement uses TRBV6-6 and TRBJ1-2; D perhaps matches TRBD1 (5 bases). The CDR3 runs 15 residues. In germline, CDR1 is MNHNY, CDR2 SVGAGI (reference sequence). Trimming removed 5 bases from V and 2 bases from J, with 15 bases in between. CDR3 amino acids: CASSPDSLYNYGYTF. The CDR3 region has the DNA TGTGCCAGCAGTCCAGACAGCCTCTACAACTATGGCTACACCTTC.